The clone carrying this TCR beta chain was seen once. The sample holds other DNA sequences that translate to the same CDR3. CDR1 MDHEN and CDR2 SYDVKM come from the germline V gene. The V segment lost 6 bases and the J segment 3 bases; nucleotides outside the gene matches: 11. This CDR3 has 16 residues. Clones were sequenced by immunoSEQ multiplex PCR, and TCRdb holds only the in-frame ones, with some missing. The sample lists approximately 66,000 clones, about 85% seen once, with about 0.83% in the top ten. The sample belongs to a study of OX40 agonist ivuxolimab in advanced cancers. This rearrangement joins TRBV28 to TRBJ1-5, with TRBD1 matching 7 bases. Specimen: CD4+ or CD8+ T cells sorted from blood, collected in a trial of the OX40 agonist ivuxolimab. The clonotype was recovered from an adult with an advanced solid tumor such as melanoma, head and neck, liver or kidney cancer. CDR3 protein: CASSPGGTVLNQPQHF. The CDR3 DNA reads as TGTGCCAGCAGCCCAGGGGGGACAGTCCTCAATCAGCCCCAGCATTTT. Using reference TRBV28 and TRBJ1-5 for the parts outside the CDR3, the full variable domain is DVKVTQSSRYLVKRTGEKVFLECVQDMDHENMFWYRQDPGLGLRLIYFSYDVKMKEKGDIPEGYSVSREKKERFSLILESASTNQTSMYLCASSPGGTVLNQPQHFGDGTRLSIL.